Shown below are 18 T cell receptor beta chains from a single sample sequenced in a study of human T cells and chemical hapten exposure. Time point denoted: pre-sensitization, week 0. Described treatment: therapeutic diphenylcyclopropenone sensitization with weekly scalp DPC. MiXCR, applied by TCRdb to the RACE reads, yields one record per CDR3 protein. The sample includes about 80,000 distinct CDR3 sequences, 12% to 15% seen only once; the top ten take about 4.9%. The specimen comprised whole blood, sampled in connection with sensitization to the hapten diphenylcyclopropenone (DPC). The receptors were gathered from a woman aged 45-65 years with alopecia areata. Some clones in this sample may be carry-over from other donors' samples.

V is TRBV30 and J is TRBJ2-7; 7 nucleotides align to TRBD2. Germline V gene data show CDR1 as GTSNPN and CDR2 as SVGIG (reference sequence). The junction had 3 bases not matched to a gene; V was cut back by 4 bases and J by 0 bases. CDR3 size: 13 residues. The CDR3 sequence: CAWTGDYSYEQYF. Here the CDR3 DNA reads TGTGCCTGGACCGGGGACTACTCCTACGAGCAGTACTTC.

This clonotype has ten or more counts. V usage is TRBV5-5 and J usage is TRBJ2-3; D not resolved. The CDR3 totals 11 residues. V lost 4 bases, J lost 14 bases, and 14 bases lay in between. Germline values: CDR1 SGHKS, CDR2 YYEKEE (reference sequence). CDR3 amino acids: CASSTRDSRYF. CDR3 DNA: TGTGCCAGCAGCACCCGAGATTCGCGGTATTTT.

The V gene is TRBV7-2, the J gene TRBJ1-6; D gene ambiguous. The CDR3 is made up of 13 amino acids. Deletions cut 4 bases from V and 12 bases from J, with 13 bases between. Germline V CDR1 and CDR2: SGHTA, FQGNSA. CDR3 coding DNA: TGTGCCAGCAGCTCGCCGGGCTCAGGACCCCTCCACTTT. It is translated as CASSSPGSGPLHF. Filled out from reference TRBV7-2 and TRBJ1-6, the complete variable domain reads GAGVSQSPSNKVTEKGKDVELRCDPISGHTALYWYRQSLGQGLEFLIYFQGNSAPDKSGLPSDRFSAERTGGSVSTLTIQRTQQEDSAVYLCASSSPGSGPLHFGNGTRLTVT.

Worth noting for this clonotype: A much larger clonotype is one base distant, so this may be a read error. The chain couples TRBV28 to TRBJ1-1; D call uncertain. The length of the CDR3 is 15 residues. Germline loops: CDR1 MDHEN, CDR2 SYDVKM. CDR3 loop: CASCLLSRKNTEAFF. The CDR3 nucleotides read TGTGCCAGCTGTTTATTATCCAGGAAGAACACTGAAGCTTTCTTT. The full variable domain, with the rest looked up from reference TRBV28 and TRBJ1-1, is DVKVTQSSRYLVKRTGEKVFLECVQDMDHENMFWYRQDPGLGLRLIYFSYDVKMKEKGDIPEGYSVSREKKERFSLILESASTNQTSMYLCASCLLSRKNTEAFFGQGTRLTVV.

The chain is built from TRBV2 and TRBJ2-7; possible D gene TRBD1, 6 bases. Trimming shortened V by 6 bases and J by 2 bases, and 20 bases separated the two germline ends. CDR1 SNHLY and CDR2 FYNNEI come from the germline V gene. The CDR3 runs 16 residues. The CDR3 reads CASSASWGRRAYEQYF. As DNA, the CDR3 is TGTGCCAGCAGCGCATCTTGGGGGCGCCGCGCCTACGAGCAGTACTTC.

This clonotype was counted ten times or more. The V gene is TRBV2, the J gene TRBJ1-2; no clear D gene. Per the germline V gene, CDR1 is SNHLY and CDR2 is FYNNEI. CDR3 length: 13 residues. V lost 3 bases and J 4 bases, leaving 9 bases between the germline ends. CDR3 bases: TGTGCCAGCAGTGATGAACAGACCTATGGCTACACCTTC. Amino acids: CASSDEQTYGYTF.

In this sample, this clonotype turned up many times. At one boundary the junction diverges from the germline segment, which might be a read error. This sequence joins TRBV4-3 and TRBJ1-6, with D possibly being TRBD1 (5 bases). Germline V gives CDR1 LGHNA, CDR2 YSLEER. The CDR3 is 14 amino acids. The CDR3 nucleotides read TGCGCCAGCAGCCAAGATACGTCCAGGGAAGGAAGAAACTTT. It encodes CASSQDTSREGRNF.

This clonotype was detected a few times. This chain uses TRBV7-2 with TRBJ2-5; TRBD1 agrees at 9 bases. The V and J ends lost 5 bases and 4 bases, in that order; junction bases with no gene match: 8. The CDR3 spans 15 residues. Germline-derived CDR1 and CDR2 are SGHTA and FQGNSA. This CDR3 is CASSADRGRGETQYF. CDR3 bases: TGTGCCAGCAGCGCGGACAGGGGCAGGGGAGAGACCCAGTACTTC.

This clonotype was counted between two and nine times. The chain is built from TRBV2 and TRBJ2-5; 8 bases match TRBD2. CDR1 is SNHLY and CDR2 is FYNNEI in the germline V gene. The ends lost 4 bases at V and 4 bases at J; junction bases unmatched: 8. CDR3 length: 15 residues. The CDR3 DNA sequence: TGTGCCAGCAGTGGGCAGACTAGCGAGAGAGAGACCCAGTACTTC. Encoded protein: CASSGQTSERETQYF.

In this sample, this clonotype turned up many times. J is TRBJ2-7 and V is TRBV7-2; 8 bases line up with TRBD1. Germline V gives CDR1 SGHTA, CDR2 FQGNSA. The CDR3 spans 16 residues. V shed 5 bases and J 5 bases; nucleotides not matched to a gene: 14. The CDR3 coding sequence is TGTGCCAGCAGCCAAGAGTGGCAGGGGGCGTTAAACGAGCAGTACTTC. Its translation: CASSQEWQGALNEQYF. Full variable domain (remainder filled in from reference TRBV7-2 and TRBJ2-7): GAGVSQSPSNKVTEKGKDVELRCDPISGHTALYWYRQSLGQGLEFLIYFQGNSAPDKSGLPSDRFSAERTGGSVSTLTIQRTQQEDSAVYLCASSQEWQGALNEQYFGPGTRLTVT.

The genes are TRBV7-7 and TRBJ2-3, with D possibly TRBD2 on 5 matching bases. V shed 5 bases and J shed 3 bases, with 12 bases lying between them. This CDR3 is built from 14 residues. CDR1 SSHAT and CDR2 FNYEAQ come from the germline V gene (reference sequence). The CDR3 nucleotides are TGTGCCAGCAGCCGGGGAGTTGGGACAGATACGCAGTATTTT. Translation: CASSRGVGTDTQYF.

This clonotype occurred a few times. The chain has TRBV28 and TRBJ2-1; 10 positions match TRBD2. The ends lost 3 bases at V and 1 base at J; junction bases unmatched: 6. The CDR3 contains 17 residues. The germline V gene encodes CDR1 MDHEN and CDR2 SYDVKM. CDR3 nucleotide sequence: TGTGCCAGCAGTTTTCGGACTAGCGGAGGATCCTACAATGAGCAGTTCTTC. This gives the protein CASSFRTSGGSYNEQFF.

This chain connects TRBV2 to TRBJ1-1; no clear D gene. There are 15 residues in the CDR3. Germline loops: CDR1 SNHLY, CDR2 FYNNEI. The germline V and J ends were trimmed by 6 bases and 1 base, with 15 bases remaining between them. This chain's CDR3 is CASRAKSTGNTEAFF. As DNA, the CDR3 is TGTGCCAGCAGGGCCAAGTCGACGGGGAACACTGAAGCTTTCTTT.

J is TRBJ2-1 and V is TRBV7-9; either TRBD1 or TRBD2 may fit D (6 bases each). Germline V gene lookup returns CDR1 SEHNR and CDR2 FQNEAQ (reference sequence). The CDR3 spans 14 residues. The V gene lost 7 bases and the J gene lost 5 bases, with 15 bases spanning the gap. The DNA of the CDR3 is TGTGCCAGCACCAAGGGGGGAGCGAACAATGAGCAGTTCTTC. Translation: CASTKGGANNEQFF.

V gene TRBV25-1 combines with J gene TRBJ2-3, with a weak D call TRBD1 (5 bases). Trimming shortened V by 1 base and J by 6 bases, and 5 bases separated the two germline ends. The CDR3 runs 12 residues. CDR1 is MGHDK, CDR2 SYGVNS, per germline. DNA for the CDR3: TGTGCCAGCAGTGAATGGGGCGATACGCAGTATTTT. This codes for CASSEWGDTQYF.

The V and J genes are TRBV30 and TRBJ2-7, with a weak D call TRBD2 (5 bases). Trimming pared 4 bases from V and 3 bases from J, leaving 13 bases between. CDR1 and CDR2 from the germline V gene are GTSNPN and SVGIG (reference sequence). This CDR3 has 13 residues. CDR3 loop: CAWTLPEVYEQYF. CDR3 sequence (DNA): TGTGCCTGGACTCTCCCGGAGGTCTACGAGCAGTACTTC.

V and J are TRBV29-1 and TRBJ2-7, with D possibly being TRBD1 (5 bases). This CDR3 comprises 11 residues. Trimming pared 4 bases from V and 6 bases from J, leaving 10 bases between. Looked up from germline, CDR1 is SQVTM and CDR2 is ANQGSEA. CDR3 sequence (DNA): TGCAGCGTTGCGACAGCCGGCGAGCAGTACTTC. This codes for CSVATAGEQYF.

This clonotype was recorded a few times. This chain joins TRBV10-1 and TRBJ1-4; D is unresolved. Germline V gene sequence: CDR1 WNHNN, CDR2 SYGVQD (reference sequence). The germline V and J ends were trimmed by 4 bases and 0 bases, with 0 bases remaining between them. The CDR3 is 12 amino acids. The CDR3 DNA is TGCGCCAGCAGTGCAACTAATGAAAAACTGTTTTTT. It specifies CASSATNEKLFF.